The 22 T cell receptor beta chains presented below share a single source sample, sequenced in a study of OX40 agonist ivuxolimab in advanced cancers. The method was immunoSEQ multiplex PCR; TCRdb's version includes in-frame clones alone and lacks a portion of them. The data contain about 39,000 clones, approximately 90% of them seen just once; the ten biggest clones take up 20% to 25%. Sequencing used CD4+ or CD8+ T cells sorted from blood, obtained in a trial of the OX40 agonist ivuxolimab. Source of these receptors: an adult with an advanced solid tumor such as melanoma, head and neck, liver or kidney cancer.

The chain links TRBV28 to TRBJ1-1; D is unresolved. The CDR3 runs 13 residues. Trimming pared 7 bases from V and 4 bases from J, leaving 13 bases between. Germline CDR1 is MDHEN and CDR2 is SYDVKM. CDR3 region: CASTMSSGTEAFF. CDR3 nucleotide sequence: TGTGCCAGCACTATGAGCAGTGGCACTGAAGCTTTCTTT.

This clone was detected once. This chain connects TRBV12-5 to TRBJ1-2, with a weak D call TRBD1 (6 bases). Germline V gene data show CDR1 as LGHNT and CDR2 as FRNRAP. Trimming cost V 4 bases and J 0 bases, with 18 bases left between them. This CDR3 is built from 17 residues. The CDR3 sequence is CASGSPTGSLANYGYTF. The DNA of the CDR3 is TGTGCTAGTGGTTCCCCCACAGGGAGCCTTGCTAACTATGGCTACACCTTC.

CDR3 region: CASSPEVSGTGGYTF. Written as DNA, the CDR3 is TGTGCCAGCTCACCCGAAGTCTCAGGGACTGGTGGCTACACCTTC. The V call is TRBV18, the J call TRBJ1-2; maybe TRBD1 (5 bases). V was clipped by 3 bases and J by 7 bases, with 18 bases between them. The V gene's germline CDR1 is KGHSH and CDR2 LQKENI. The CDR3 runs to 15 residues.

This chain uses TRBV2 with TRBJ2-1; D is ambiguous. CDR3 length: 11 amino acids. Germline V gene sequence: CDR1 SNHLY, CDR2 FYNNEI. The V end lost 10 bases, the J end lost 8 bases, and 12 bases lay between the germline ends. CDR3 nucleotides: TGTGCCAACCTCGTTGGTTATGAGCAGTTCTTC. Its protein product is CANLVGYEQFF.

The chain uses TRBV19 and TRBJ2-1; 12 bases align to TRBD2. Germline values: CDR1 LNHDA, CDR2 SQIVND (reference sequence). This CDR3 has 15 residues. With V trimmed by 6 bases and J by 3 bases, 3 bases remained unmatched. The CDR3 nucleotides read TGTGCCAGTAGATTGACTAGCGGGAGCTACAATGAGCAGTTCTTC. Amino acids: CASRLTSGSYNEQFF.

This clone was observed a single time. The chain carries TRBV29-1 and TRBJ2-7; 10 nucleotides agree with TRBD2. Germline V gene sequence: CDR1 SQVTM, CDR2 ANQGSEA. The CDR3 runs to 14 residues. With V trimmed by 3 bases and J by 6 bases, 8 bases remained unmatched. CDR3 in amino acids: CSVEGLAGVSEQYF. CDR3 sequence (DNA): TGCAGCGTTGAGGGGCTAGCGGGAGTTAGCGAGCAGTACTTC.

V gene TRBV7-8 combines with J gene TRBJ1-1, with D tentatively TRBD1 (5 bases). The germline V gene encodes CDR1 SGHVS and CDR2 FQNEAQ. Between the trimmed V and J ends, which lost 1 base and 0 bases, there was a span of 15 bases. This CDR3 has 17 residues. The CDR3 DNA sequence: TGTGCCAGCAGCTTAGAGGATCAGGGTTGGGTGAACACTGAAGCTTTCTTT. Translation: CASSLEDQGWVNTEAFF. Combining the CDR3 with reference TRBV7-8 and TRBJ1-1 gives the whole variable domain GAGVSQSPRYKVAKRGQDVALRCDPISGHVSLFWYQQALGQGPEFLTYFQNEAQLDKSGLPSDRFFAERPEGSVSTLKIQRTQQEDSAVYLCASSLEDQGWVNTEAFFGQGTRLTVV.

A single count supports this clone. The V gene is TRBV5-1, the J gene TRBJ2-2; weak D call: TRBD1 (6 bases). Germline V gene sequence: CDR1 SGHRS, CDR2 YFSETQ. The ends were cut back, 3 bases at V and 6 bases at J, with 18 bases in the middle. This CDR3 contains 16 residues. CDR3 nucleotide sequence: TGCGCCAGCAGCTCCCGGTCCGGGACAATGGCCGGGGAGCTGTTTTTT. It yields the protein CASSSRSGTMAGELFF.

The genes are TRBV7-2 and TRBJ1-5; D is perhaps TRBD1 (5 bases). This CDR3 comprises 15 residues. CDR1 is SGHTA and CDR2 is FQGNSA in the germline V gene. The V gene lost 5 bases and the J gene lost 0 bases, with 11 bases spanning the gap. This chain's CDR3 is CASSVGTDSNQPQHF. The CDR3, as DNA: TGTGCCAGCAGCGTGGGGACGGATAGCAATCAGCCCCAGCATTTT.

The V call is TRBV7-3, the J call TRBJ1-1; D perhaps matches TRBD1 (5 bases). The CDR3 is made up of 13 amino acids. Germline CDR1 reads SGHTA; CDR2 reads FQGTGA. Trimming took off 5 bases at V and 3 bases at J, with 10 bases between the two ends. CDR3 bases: TGTGCCAGCAGCCCGGACACCTACACTGAAGCTTTCTTT. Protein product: CASSPDTYTEAFF.

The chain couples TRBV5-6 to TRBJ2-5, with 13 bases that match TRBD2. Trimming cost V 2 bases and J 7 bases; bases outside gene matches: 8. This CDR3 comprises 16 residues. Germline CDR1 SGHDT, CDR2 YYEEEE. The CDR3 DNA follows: TGTGCCAGCAGCTTCTTAACTAGCGGGGGGGTTGGGACCCAGTACTTC. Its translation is CASSFLTSGGVGTQYF.

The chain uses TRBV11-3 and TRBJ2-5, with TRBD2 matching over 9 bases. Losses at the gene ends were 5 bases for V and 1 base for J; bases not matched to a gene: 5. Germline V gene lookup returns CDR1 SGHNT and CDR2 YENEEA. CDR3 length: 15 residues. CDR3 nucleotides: TGTGCCAGCAGCGTTAGCGGGGGAATCCAAGAGACCCAGTACTTC. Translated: CASSVSGGIQETQYF.

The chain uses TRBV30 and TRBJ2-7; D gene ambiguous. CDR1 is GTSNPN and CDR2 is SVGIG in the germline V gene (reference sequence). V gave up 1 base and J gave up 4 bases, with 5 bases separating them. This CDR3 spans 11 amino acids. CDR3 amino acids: CAWSGAYEQYF. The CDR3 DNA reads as TGTGCCTGGAGTGGCGCATACGAGCAGTACTTC.

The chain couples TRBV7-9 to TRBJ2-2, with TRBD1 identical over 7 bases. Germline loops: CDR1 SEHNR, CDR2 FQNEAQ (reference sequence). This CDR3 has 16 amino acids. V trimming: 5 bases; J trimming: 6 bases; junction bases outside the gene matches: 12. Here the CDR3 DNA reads TGTGCCAGCAGCCCAAGGGGGCTGCTGATCTCCGGGGAGCTGTTTTTT. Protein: CASSPRGLLISGELFF.

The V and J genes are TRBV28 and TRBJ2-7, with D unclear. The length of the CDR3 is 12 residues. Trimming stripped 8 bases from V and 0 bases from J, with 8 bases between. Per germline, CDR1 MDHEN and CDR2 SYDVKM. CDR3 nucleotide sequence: TGTGCCAGCGGCACAGCCTCCTACGAGCAGTACTTC. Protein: CASGTASYEQYF.

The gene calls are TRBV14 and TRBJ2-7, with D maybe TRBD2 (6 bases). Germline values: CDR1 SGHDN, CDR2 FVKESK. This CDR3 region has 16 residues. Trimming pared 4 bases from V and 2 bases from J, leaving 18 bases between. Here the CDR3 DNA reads TGTGCCAGCAGCCCTGGTAGGCGGGAACACACCTACGAGCAGTACTTC. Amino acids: CASSPGRREHTYEQYF.

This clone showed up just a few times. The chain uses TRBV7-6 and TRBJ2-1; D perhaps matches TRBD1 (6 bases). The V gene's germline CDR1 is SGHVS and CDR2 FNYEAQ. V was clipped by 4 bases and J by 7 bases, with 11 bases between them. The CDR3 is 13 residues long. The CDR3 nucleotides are TGTGCCAGCAGCTCCAGGGGTGCAAATGAGCAGTTCTTC. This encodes CASSSRGANEQFF. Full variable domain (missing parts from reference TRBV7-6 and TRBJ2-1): GAGVSQSPRYKVTKRGQDVALRCDPISGHVSLYWYRQALGQGPEFLTYFNYEAQQDKSGLPNDRFSAERPEGSISTLTIQRTEQRDSAMYRCASSSRGANEQFFGPGTRLTVL.

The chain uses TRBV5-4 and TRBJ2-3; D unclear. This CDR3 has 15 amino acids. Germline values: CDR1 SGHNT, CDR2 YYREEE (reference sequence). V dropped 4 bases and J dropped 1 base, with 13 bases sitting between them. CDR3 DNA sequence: TGTGCCAGCAGCCCCTACGTCACGGGCACAGATACGCAGTATTTT. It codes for CASSPYVTGTDTQYF.

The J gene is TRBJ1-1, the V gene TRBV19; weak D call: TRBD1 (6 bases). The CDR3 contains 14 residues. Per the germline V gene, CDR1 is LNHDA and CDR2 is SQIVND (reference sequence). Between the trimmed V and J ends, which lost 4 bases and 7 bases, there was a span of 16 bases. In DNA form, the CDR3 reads TGTGCCAGTAGTACGGTCTCTGGGGGGCTTGAAGCTTTCTTT. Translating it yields CASSTVSGGLEAFF.

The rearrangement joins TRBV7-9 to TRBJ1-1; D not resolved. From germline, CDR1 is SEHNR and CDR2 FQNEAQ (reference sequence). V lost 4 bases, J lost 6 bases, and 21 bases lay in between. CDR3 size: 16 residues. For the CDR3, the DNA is TGTGCCAGCAGCTCAACTTTCGAGGTTGAGAGTCCTGAAGCTTTCTTT. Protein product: CASSSTFEVESPEAFF.

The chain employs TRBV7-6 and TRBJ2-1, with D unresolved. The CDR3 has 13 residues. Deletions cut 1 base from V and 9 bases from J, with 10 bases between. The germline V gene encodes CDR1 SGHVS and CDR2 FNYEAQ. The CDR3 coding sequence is TGTGCCAGCAGCTTAGGGTTGACAAGTGAGCAGTTCTTC. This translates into CASSLGLTSEQFF.

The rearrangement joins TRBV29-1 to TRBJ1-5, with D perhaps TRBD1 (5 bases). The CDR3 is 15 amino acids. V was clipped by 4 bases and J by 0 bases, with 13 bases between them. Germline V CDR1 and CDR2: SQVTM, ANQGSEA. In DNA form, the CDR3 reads TGCAGCGTTGGTTTGGCGGGGGATAGCAATCAGCCCCAGCATTTT. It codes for CSVGLAGDSNQPQHF.